The 16 T cell receptor beta chains below were found in one sample sequenced in a study of OX40 agonist ivuxolimab in advanced cancers. Some clones are missing from TCRdb's copy, which holds only in-frame ones; the method was immunoSEQ multiplex PCR. The sample consists of about 160,000 clones, around 94% of them appearing once. Specimen: CD4+ or CD8+ T cells sorted from blood, collected in a trial of the OX40 agonist ivuxolimab. These receptors all stem from an adult with an advanced solid tumor such as melanoma, head and neck, liver or kidney cancer.

The chain combines TRBV29-1 with TRBJ2-7; D is possibly TRBD2 (6 bases). The CDR3 extends over 10 amino acids. V was trimmed by 6 bases and J by 7 bases, leaving 10 bases between them. Germline CDR1 reads SQVTM; CDR2 reads ANQGSEA. The CDR3 loop reads CSVGTREQYF. CDR3 sequence (DNA): TGCAGCGTGGGGACTCGGGAGCAGTACTTC.

This rearrangement joins TRBV19 to TRBJ1-2, with 10 bases matching TRBD1. The CDR3 has 15 amino acids. The junction had 7 bases not matched to a gene; V was cut back by 7 bases and J by 2 bases. From germline, CDR1 is LNHDA and CDR2 SQIVND (reference sequence). CDR3 amino acids: CASKDTGQGNYGYTF. Here the CDR3 DNA reads TGTGCCAGTAAAGACACGGGACAGGGGAACTATGGCTACACCTTC.

The V call is TRBV7-2, the J call TRBJ2-5; tentatively, D is TRBD2 (6 bases). V lost 5 bases and J 5 bases, leaving 18 bases between the germline ends. The V gene's germline CDR1 is SGHTA and CDR2 FQGNSA. The CDR3 spans 15 residues. This CDR3 reads CASSLGGVPGETQYF. Written as DNA, the CDR3 is TGTGCCAGCAGCCTCGGGGGAGTTCCCGGTGAGACCCAGTACTTC.

The chain carries TRBV7-2 and TRBJ1-1, with D hard to call. The CDR3 sequence is 15 residues long. Germline V gene lookup returns CDR1 SGHTA and CDR2 FQGNSA. V gave up 1 base and J gave up 2 bases, with 11 bases separating them. CDR3 sequence reads: CASSLVSLVNTEAFF. CDR3 DNA sequence: TGTGCCAGCAGCTTAGTAAGCCTAGTAAACACTGAAGCTTTCTTT. Supplemented by reference TRBV7-2 and TRBJ1-1, the full variable domain reads GAGVSQSPSNKVTEKGKDVELRCDPISGHTALYWYRQSLGQGLEFLIYFQGNSAPDKSGLPSDRFSAERTGGSVSTLTIQRTQQEDSAVYLCASSLVSLVNTEAFFGQGTRLTVV.

The V gene is TRBV11-2, the J gene TRBJ2-7; the D is unclear. CDR3 size: 12 residues. With 1 base removed from V and 4 bases from J, the gap between germline ends came to 5 bases. The V gene's germline CDR1 is SGHAT and CDR2 FQNNGV. CDR3 loop: CASSLAGYEQYF. In DNA, the CDR3 is TGTGCCAGCAGCTTAGCTGGGTACGAGCAGTACTTC.

The chain employs TRBV7-8 and TRBJ1-3, with D perhaps TRBD1 (5 bases). Germline CDR1 is SGHVS and CDR2 is FQNEAQ. This CDR3 has 16 amino acids. Trimming left V 4 bases short and J 0 bases short, with 13 bases between. The CDR3 loop reads CASSSLRVTSGNTIYF. For the CDR3, the DNA is TGTGCCAGCAGCTCGCTCAGGGTTACCTCTGGAAACACCATATATTTT.

The chain combines TRBV6-1 with TRBJ1-3; no reliable D call. Per the germline V gene, CDR1 is MNHNS and CDR2 is SASEGT. This CDR3 region has 13 residues. The V gene lost 5 bases and the J gene lost 2 bases, with 7 bases spanning the gap. DNA of the CDR3: TGTGCCAGCAGTTCCGGGCCTGGAAACACCATATATTTT. It yields the protein CASSSGPGNTIYF.

This clone was observed once. This chain uses TRBV18 with TRBJ2-7; 7 nucleotides match TRBD2. The V gene's germline CDR1 is KGHSH and CDR2 LQKENI. The length of the CDR3 is 15 residues. V trimming: 0 bases; J trimming: 2 bases; junction bases outside the gene matches: 4. The CDR3 spells CASSPPSGAAYEQYF. The DNA of the CDR3 is TGTGCCAGCTCACCACCGAGCGGGGCCGCCTACGAGCAGTACTTC. The variable domain in full, with the rest retrieved from reference TRBV18 and TRBJ2-7, is NAGVMQNPRHLVRRRGQEARLRCSPMKGHSHVYWYRQLPEEGLKFMVYLQKENIIDESGMPKERFSAEFPKEGPSILRIQQVVRGDSAAYFCASSPPSGAAYEQYFGPGTRLTVT.

V and J are TRBV2 and TRBJ1-1, with a weak D call TRBD1 (6 bases). The CDR3 extends over 14 amino acids. Germline loops: CDR1 SNHLY, CDR2 FYNNEI. Trimming removed 7 bases at V and 0 bases at J, with 12 bases between. This CDR3 reads CASTERQVNTEAFF. CDR3 bases: TGTGCCAGCACCGAAAGACAGGTGAACACTGAAGCTTTCTTT.

The rearrangement joins TRBV7-9 to TRBJ2-5; D ambiguous. CDR3 length: 11 residues. CDR1 SEHNR and CDR2 FQNEAQ come from the germline V gene (reference sequence). Trimming stripped 7 bases from V and 5 bases from J, with 8 bases between. The CDR3: CASTEGETQYF. Here the CDR3 DNA reads TGTGCCAGCACCGAAGGGGAGACCCAGTACTTC. Supplemented by reference TRBV7-9 and TRBJ2-5, the full variable domain reads DTGVSQNPRHKITKRGQNVTFRCDPISEHNRLYWYRQTLGQGPEFLTYFQNEAQLEKSRLLSDRFSAERPKGSFSTLEIQRTEQGDSAMYLCASTEGETQYFGPGTRLLVL.

V and J are TRBV13 and TRBJ2-4, with D possibly TRBD2 on 6 matching bases. The V end lost 5 bases, the J end lost 0 bases, and 11 bases lay between the germline ends. Germline loops: CDR1 PRHDT, CDR2 FYEKMQ (reference sequence). The length of the CDR3 is 15 residues. This CDR3 reads CASSRGREAKNIQYF. DNA of the CDR3: TGTGCCAGCAGCCGCGGGCGGGAAGCCAAAAACATTCAGTACTTC.

This clone was seen only once. The chain uses TRBV6-5 and TRBJ1-4, with 8 bases lining up with TRBD1. V was clipped by 4 bases and J by 8 bases; unmatched bases: 9. Germline V gene data show CDR1 as MNHEY and CDR2 as SVGAGI. This CDR3 spans 15 amino acids. The CDR3 loop reads CASSSLGQEEEKLFF. In DNA form, the CDR3 reads TGTGCCAGCAGTTCCCTGGGACAGGAGGAGGAAAAACTGTTTTTT.

V usage is TRBV11-2 and J usage is TRBJ1-2; the D gene is possibly TRBD1 (5 bases). CDR3 size: 13 residues. CDR1 is SGHAT, CDR2 FQNNGV, per germline. V was pared by 5 bases and J by 4 bases, with 11 bases between. CDR3: CASSLSGGYGYTF. CDR3 bases: TGTGCCAGCAGCCTATCTGGGGGCTATGGCTACACCTTC.

The gene calls are TRBV6-5 and TRBJ2-7, with 9 bases matching TRBD1. Losses at the gene ends were 0 bases for V and 2 bases for J; bases not matched to a gene: 5. Germline lookup yields CDR1 MNHEY and CDR2 SVGAGI. The CDR3 spans 16 residues. CDR3 DNA sequence: TGTGCCAGCAGTTACTCGAAACAGGGGGCGACCTACGAGCAGTACTTC. This translates into CASSYSKQGATYEQYF.

The rearrangement joins TRBV6-1 to TRBJ2-5; 13 bases agree with TRBD2. The CDR3 consists of 18 residues. V shed 0 bases, J shed 3 bases, and the junction held 7 bases outside the gene matches. Germline V lookup: CDR1 MNHNS, CDR2 SASEGT. The CDR3 region is CASSEAGPGLAGEETQYF. CDR3 in DNA: TGTGCCAGCAGTGAAGCCGGCCCCGGACTAGCGGGAGAAGAGACCCAGTACTTC.

The rearrangement joins TRBV6-5 to TRBJ2-3; D unresolved. Germline loops: CDR1 MNHEY, CDR2 SVGAGI. The CDR3 is 15 amino acids. V lost 2 bases, J lost 4 bases, and 13 bases lay in between. CDR3 loop: CASSYQEGIADTQYF. The CDR3 region has the DNA TGTGCCAGCAGTTACCAGGAAGGGATCGCAGATACGCAGTATTTT.